This T cell receptor beta chain was sequenced during a study of cytomegalovirus exposure and HLA in healthy donors. The overall study: Clustering assigned about 76% of the approximately 430 genotyped donors to the Caucasian-associated ancestry cluster.

The V gene's germline CDR1 is SGHKS and CDR2 YYEKEE (reference sequence). CDR3 length: 15 residues. J lost 4 bases, V lost 1 base, and 7 bases had no gene match. Findings of the study overall: Diagnosis of cytomegalovirus status made by the classifier reportedly showed high specificity and sensitivity. In a later analysis, common viral pathogens appeared linked to several of the most significant clusters.

With 60 Vbeta and 13 Jbeta primers, the PCR was carried out. Sequencing was performed with immunoSEQ multiplex PCR; in TCRdb, only in-frame clones are kept and a portion is missing. This sample has about 120,000 clones, with roughly three quarters found just once. Comments on this clone: Its antigen is unidentified.

The gene calls are TRBV5-5 and TRBJ2-7; 8 nucleotides match TRBD1. This receptor was obtained from a woman in her forties in good health and CMV-seropositive. Input material: PBMCs. CDR3: CASSLFGQGVYEQYF. The CDR3 DNA reads as TGTGCCAGCAGCTTGTTCGGACAGGGCGTTTACGAGCAGTACTTC.